A single sample gave rise to the 23 T cell receptor beta chains below, sequenced in a study of blood T cell repertoires in COVID-19. Sequencing used immunoSEQ multiplex PCR; TCRdb keeps in-frame clones, though not all of them. The sample lists 39,000 or so clones, approximately 90% occurring once. The sequencing sample was made of peripheral blood. The receptors come from a man aged 50 to 60 with active COVID-19.

V and J are TRBV28 and TRBJ2-1; 9 nucleotides match TRBD1. The germline V gene encodes CDR1 MDHEN and CDR2 SYDVKM. V lost 3 bases to trimming and J lost 7 bases; unmatched junction nucleotides: 10. The length of the CDR3 is 16 residues. The CDR3 here is CASSLVAGQGSNEQFF. The CDR3 DNA sequence: TGTGCCAGCAGTTTGGTGGCAGGACAGGGGTCAAATGAGCAGTTCTTC.

This clone appeared once. The chain has TRBV4-2 and TRBJ1-1; D is unresolved. The V gene lost 5 bases and the J gene lost 4 bases, with 11 bases spanning the gap. Looked up from germline, CDR1 is LGHNA and CDR2 is YNFKEQ. This CDR3 contains 13 residues. The CDR3 loop reads CASSKTVATEAFF. Here the CDR3 DNA reads TGTGCCAGCAGCAAGACTGTGGCCACTGAAGCTTTCTTT.

In this sample, this clone turned up once. This chain joins TRBV7-9 and TRBJ2-2, with TRBD2 identical over 9 bases. The CDR3 length is 15 residues. V dropped 11 bases and J dropped 4; count of bases not matched to a gene: 11. The germline V gene has CDR1 SEHNR and CDR2 FQNEAQ (reference sequence). CDR3 coding DNA: TGTGCCCAGCCTTTAGCGGGAGCCCCCACCGGGGAGCTGTTTTTT. This encodes CAQPLAGAPTGELFF.

The V gene is TRBV6-6, the J gene TRBJ2-1; no reliable D call. Germline-derived CDR1 and CDR2 are MNHNY and SVGAGI (reference sequence). V was cut by 2 bases and J by 5 bases, with 4 bases left in between. The CDR3 runs 12 residues. Here the CDR3 reads CASSYTDNEQFF. CDR3 nucleotides: TGTGCCAGCAGTTACACTGACAATGAGCAGTTCTTC.

The genes are TRBV7-6 and TRBJ2-5; TRBD1 might be the D (6 bases). Germline V gives CDR1 SGHVS, CDR2 FNYEAQ. This CDR3 spans 13 amino acids. Trimming stripped 4 bases from V and 2 bases from J, with 8 bases between. The CDR3 nucleotides are TGTGCCAGCAGCTACACAGGGCAAGAGACCCAGTACTTC. Translating gives CASSYTGQETQYF.

The V gene is TRBV5-8, the J gene TRBJ1-2; 8 bases fit TRBD1. The ends lost 4 bases at V and 7 bases at J; junction bases unmatched: 9. The CDR3 runs to 14 residues. The V gene's germline CDR1 is SGHTS and CDR2 YDEGEE. CDR3 region: CASSALDRGGGYTF. CDR3 sequence (DNA): TGTGCCAGCAGCGCCCTCGACAGGGGCGGTGGCTACACCTTC.

V gene TRBV5-1 combines with J gene TRBJ1-3; D is possibly TRBD1 (5 bases). The CDR3 is made up of 16 amino acids. Deletions cut 4 bases from V and 0 bases from J, with 14 bases between. Germline-derived CDR1 and CDR2 are SGHRS and YFSETQ. CDR3: CASSEGRHSSGNTIYF. The CDR3 DNA sequence: TGCGCCAGCAGCGAGGGGAGGCATAGCTCTGGAAACACCATATATTTT. Together with reference TRBV5-1 and TRBJ1-3, the CDR3 gives the full variable domain: KAGVTQTPRYLIKTRGQQVTLSCSPISGHRSVSWYQQTPGQGLQFLFEYFSETQRNKGNFPGRFSGRQFSNSRSEMNVSTLELGDSALYLCASSEGRHSSGNTIYFGEGSWLTVV.

The rearrangement uses TRBV18 and TRBJ1-1; D unclear. This CDR3 spans 14 amino acids. In germline, CDR1 is KGHSH, CDR2 LQKENI. V lost 0 bases to trimming and J lost 2 bases, with 7 bases between them. The CDR3 is CASSPPSSNTEAFF. CDR3 nucleotide sequence: TGTGCCAGCTCACCACCGTCCAGTAACACTGAAGCTTTCTTT.

The chain carries TRBV2 and TRBJ1-2; no reliable D call. The CDR3 covers 14 residues. The germline CDR1 and CDR2 sequences are SNHLY and FYNNEI. Trimming pared 7 bases from V and 5 bases from J, leaving 17 bases between. CDR3 amino acids: CASNRAGSRYGYTF. The CDR3 nucleotides read TGTGCCAGCAATAGAGCGGGCTCTAGGTATGGCTACACCTTC.

The J gene is TRBJ1-1, the V gene TRBV10-3; TRBD1 agrees at 7 bases. V shed 6 bases and J 1 base; nucleotides not matched to a gene: 5. The CDR3 length is 14 residues. Germline V gene sequence: CDR1 ENHRY, CDR2 SYGVKD. In DNA, the CDR3 is TGTGCCATCAGAAACAGGGGTCAGAACACTGAAGCTTTCTTT. Protein: CAIRNRGQNTEAFF.

The chain employs TRBV9 and TRBJ2-7; TRBD2 is a possible D gene (6 bases). CDR3 length equals 15 residues. V lost 9 bases to trimming and J lost 4 bases, with 23 bases between them. Germline assignment: CDR1 SGDLS and CDR2 YYNGEE. The CDR3 nucleotides are TGTGCCACCGGGGGACTCCAAACCCCGTTTTACGAGCAGTACTTC. It codes for CATGGLQTPFYEQYF.

The chain joins TRBV7-9 to TRBJ1-4, with 7 bases aligning to TRBD1. J gave up 1 base and V 6 bases, and 8 bases lay outside the gene matches. Germline V gene sequence: CDR1 SEHNR, CDR2 FQNEAQ (reference sequence). This CDR3 is 16 amino acids long. CDR3 in amino acids: CASSSQGGGTNEKLFF. In DNA, the CDR3 is TGTGCCAGCAGTTCTCAGGGGGGAGGAACTAATGAAAAACTGTTTTTT.

The rearrangement links TRBV9 to TRBJ2-1, with a tentative D call TRBD2 (5 bases). V shed 0 bases and J shed 0 bases, with 10 bases lying between them. CDR1 is SGDLS, CDR2 YYNGEE, per germline. The length of the CDR3 is 16 residues. The CDR3 DNA reads TGTGCCAGCAGCGTAGATTATGGGAGCTCCTACAATGAGCAGTTCTTC. Amino acid sequence: CASSVDYGSSYNEQFF.

V gene TRBV10-3 combines with J gene TRBJ1-2, with unresolved D. This CDR3 has 12 residues. The V end was cut by 6 bases, the J end by 5 bases, with 10 bases between. The germline V gene has CDR1 ENHRY and CDR2 SYGVKD. In nucleotides, the CDR3 is TGTGCCATCAGCCCTCCGGGGTATGGCTACACCTTC. This codes for CAISPPGYGYTF.

The rearrangement joins TRBV19 to TRBJ1-5; TRBD1 is a possible D gene (5 bases). CDR3 length: 16 amino acids. Germline V CDR1 and CDR2: LNHDA, SQIVND (reference sequence). Trimming removed 3 bases from V and 4 bases from J, with 16 bases in between. The CDR3 loop reads CASSIRSGHLNQPQHF. CDR3 nucleotides: TGTGCCAGTAGTATTCGTTCAGGACACCTGAATCAGCCCCAGCATTTT.

The chain couples TRBV3-1 (or the pseudogene TRBV3-2) to TRBJ2-7; a possible D gene is TRBD2 (5 bases). V was shortened by 1 base and J by 3 bases, with 13 bases between the two germline ends. Germline V gene lookup returns CDR1 LGHDT and CDR2 YNNKEL (reference sequence). The CDR3 consists of 15 residues. The CDR3 DNA follows: TGTGCCAGCAGCCAAGGGGTACGAGGGTACTACGAGCAGTACTTC. Amino acids: CASSQGVRGYYEQYF.

The rearrangement uses TRBV4-1 and TRBJ1-2, with D possibly matching TRBD1 (6 bases). Germline values: CDR1 MGHRA, CDR2 YSYEKL. V was shortened by 4 bases and J by 8 bases, with 14 bases between the two germline ends. CDR3 length equals 13 residues. The DNA of the CDR3 is TGCGCCAGCAGCCTTTACCGGGACATCGGCTACACCTTC. It translates to CASSLYRDIGYTF.

This chain uses TRBV9 with TRBJ1-6; maybe TRBD1 (5 bases). The CDR3 is 16 amino acids. V was clipped by 0 bases and J by 5 bases, with 12 bases between them. Germline V CDR1 and CDR2: SGDLS, YYNGEE. CDR3 DNA: TGTGCCAGCAGCGTAGTTCCAGGGCTGGATAATTCACCCCTCCACTTT. Translating it yields CASSVVPGLDNSPLHF.

This clone occurred once. J is TRBJ2-5 and V is TRBV15, with D possibly TRBD2 on 6 matching bases. V dropped 3 bases and J dropped 2 bases, with 7 bases sitting between them. The CDR3 totals 13 residues. CDR1 and CDR2 from the germline V gene are LNHNV and YYDKDF (reference sequence). The CDR3 DNA is TGTGCCACCAGCAGGGGACTGCAAGAGACCCAGTACTTC. Residues: CATSRGLQETQYF.

The gene calls are TRBV10-1 and TRBJ2-1, with D hard to call. CDR1 is WNHNN, CDR2 SYGVQD, per germline (reference sequence). This CDR3 contains 15 residues. V gave up 2 bases and J gave up 7 bases, with 15 bases separating them. The CDR3 DNA follows: TGCGCCAGCAGTGAGGCCAGGCTGGGCTGGAATGAGCAGTTCTTC. Amino acids: CASSEARLGWNEQFF.

The V and J genes are TRBV14 and TRBJ2-3; TRBD1 is a possible D gene (6 bases). V dropped 6 bases and J dropped 1 base, with 8 bases sitting between them. The CDR3 is 13 residues long. From germline, CDR1 is SGHDN and CDR2 FVKESK. Here the CDR3 reads CASSRTGTDTQYF. The DNA of the CDR3 is TGTGCCAGCAGTCGGACAGGCACAGATACGCAGTATTTT.

This chain joins TRBV7-2 and TRBJ1-6; D is possibly TRBD1 (5 bases). V was pared by 4 bases and J by 6 bases, with 13 bases between. The CDR3 runs 15 residues. Germline V gene lookup returns CDR1 SGHTA and CDR2 FQGNSA. CDR3 region: CASSSFGAANSPLHF. The CDR3 DNA reads TGTGCCAGCAGCTCCTTTGGGGCAGCTAATTCACCCCTCCACTTT.

The chain is built from TRBV19 and TRBJ1-1; TRBD1 matches 7 bases. The V gene's germline CDR1 is LNHDA and CDR2 SQIVND (reference sequence). CDR3 length equals 17 residues. V gave up 1 base and J gave up 0 bases; unmatched junction bases: 8. The CDR3 here is CASSIAGTALMNTEAFF. CDR3 coding DNA: TGTGCCAGTAGTATAGCCGGGACAGCACTCATGAACACTGAAGCTTTCTTT.